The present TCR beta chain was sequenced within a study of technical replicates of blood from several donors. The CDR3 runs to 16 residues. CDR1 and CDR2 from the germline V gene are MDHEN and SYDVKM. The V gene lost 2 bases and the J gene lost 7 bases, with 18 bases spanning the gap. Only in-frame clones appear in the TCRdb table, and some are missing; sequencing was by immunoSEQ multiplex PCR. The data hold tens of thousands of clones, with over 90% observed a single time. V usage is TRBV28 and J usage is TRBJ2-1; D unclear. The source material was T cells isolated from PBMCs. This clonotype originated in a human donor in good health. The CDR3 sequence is CASSLLVLAPDNEQFF. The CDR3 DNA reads TGTGCCAGCAGTTTACTAGTGCTGGCGCCCGATAATGAGCAGTTCTTC.